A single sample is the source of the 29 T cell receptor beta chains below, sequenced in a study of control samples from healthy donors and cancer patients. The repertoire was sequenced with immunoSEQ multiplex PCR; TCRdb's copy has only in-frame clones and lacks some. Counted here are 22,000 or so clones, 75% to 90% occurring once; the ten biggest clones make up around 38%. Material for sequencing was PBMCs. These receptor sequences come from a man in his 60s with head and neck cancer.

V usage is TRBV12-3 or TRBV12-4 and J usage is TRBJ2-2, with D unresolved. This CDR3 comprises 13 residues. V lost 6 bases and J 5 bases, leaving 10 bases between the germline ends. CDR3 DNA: TGTGCCAGCAGGAGACAAGAGACCGGGGAGCTGTTTTTT. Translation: CASRRQETGELFF.

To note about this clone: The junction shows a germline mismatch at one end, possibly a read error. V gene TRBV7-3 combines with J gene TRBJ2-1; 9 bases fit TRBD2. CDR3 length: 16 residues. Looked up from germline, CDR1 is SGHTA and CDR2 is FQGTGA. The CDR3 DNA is TGTGCCAGCAGCCCAACGGGCGGGAGGGCCTACAATGGGCAGTTCTTC. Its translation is CASSPTGGRAYNGQFF. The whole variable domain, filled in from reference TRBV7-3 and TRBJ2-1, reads GAGVSQTPSNKVTEKGKYVELRCDPISGHTALYWYRQSLGQGPEFLIYFQGTGAADDSGLPNDRFFAVRPEGSVSTLKIQRTERGDSAVYLCASSPTGGRAYNGQFFGPGTRLTVL.

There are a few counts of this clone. CDR3 sequence reads: CASSYSGSHTGELFF. The CDR3 DNA sequence: TGTGCCAGCAGTTACTCGGGGAGCCACACCGGGGAGCTGTTTTTT. This chain links TRBV6-5 with TRBJ2-2; perhaps TRBD2 as D (5 bases). This CDR3 is 15 amino acids long. Germline CDR1 MNHEY, CDR2 SVGAGI. V dropped 0 bases and J dropped 3 bases, with 8 bases sitting between them.

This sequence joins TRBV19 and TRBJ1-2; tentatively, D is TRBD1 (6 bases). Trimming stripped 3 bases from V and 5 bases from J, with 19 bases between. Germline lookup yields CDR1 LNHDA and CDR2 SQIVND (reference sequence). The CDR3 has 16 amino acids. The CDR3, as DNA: TGTGCCAGTAGTATTCGGACAGTTCGAGGGCCTTATGGCTACACCTTC. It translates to CASSIRTVRGPYGYTF.

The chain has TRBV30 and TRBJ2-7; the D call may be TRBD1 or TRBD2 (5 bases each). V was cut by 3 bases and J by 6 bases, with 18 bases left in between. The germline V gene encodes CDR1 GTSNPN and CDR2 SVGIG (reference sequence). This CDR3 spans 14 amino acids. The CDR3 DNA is TGTGCCTGGAGGGCCCGGAGAGGGGCGGCCGAGCAGTACTTC. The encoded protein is CAWRARRGAAEQYF.

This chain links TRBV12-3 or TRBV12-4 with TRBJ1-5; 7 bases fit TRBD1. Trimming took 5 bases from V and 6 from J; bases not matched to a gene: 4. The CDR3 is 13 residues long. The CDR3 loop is CASSETGSQPQHF. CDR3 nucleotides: TGTGCCAGCAGTGAGACAGGGAGTCAGCCCCAGCATTTT.

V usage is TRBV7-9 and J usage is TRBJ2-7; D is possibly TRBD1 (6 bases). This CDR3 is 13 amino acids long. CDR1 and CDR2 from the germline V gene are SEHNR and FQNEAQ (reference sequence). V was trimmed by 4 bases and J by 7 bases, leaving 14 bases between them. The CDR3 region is CASSSQGYAEQYV. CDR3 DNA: TGTGCCAGCAGCTCACAGGGTTACGCGGAGCAGTACGTC.

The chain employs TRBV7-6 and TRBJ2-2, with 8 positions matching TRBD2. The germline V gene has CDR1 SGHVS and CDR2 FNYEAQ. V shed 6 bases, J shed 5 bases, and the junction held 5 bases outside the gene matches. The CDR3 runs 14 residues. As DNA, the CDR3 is TGTGCCAGCAGTTCACTAGCGGAAACCGGGGAGCTGTTTTTT. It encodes CASSSLAETGELFF.

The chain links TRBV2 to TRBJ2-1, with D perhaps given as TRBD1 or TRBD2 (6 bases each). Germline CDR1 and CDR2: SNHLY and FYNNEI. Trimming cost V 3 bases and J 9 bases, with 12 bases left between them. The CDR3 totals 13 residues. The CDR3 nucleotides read TGTGCCAGCAGTGAGACAAAGGGGGGTGAGCAGTTCTTC. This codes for CASSETKGGEQFF.

The CDR3 DNA follows: TGTGCCAGCAGTTACGGAGTGGGCTATGGCTACACCTTC. It codes for CASSYGVGYGYTF. The rearrangement links TRBV6-5 to TRBJ1-2; D call uncertain. Trimming pared 2 bases from V and 4 bases from J, leaving 8 bases between. CDR1 is MNHEY and CDR2 is SVGAGI in the germline V gene. The CDR3 contains 13 residues.

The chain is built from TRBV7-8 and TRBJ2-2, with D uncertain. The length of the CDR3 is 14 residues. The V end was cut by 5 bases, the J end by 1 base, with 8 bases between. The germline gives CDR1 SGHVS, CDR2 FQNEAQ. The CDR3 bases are TGTGCCAGCAGCCCCCTTTGGAACACCGGGGAGCTGTTTTTT. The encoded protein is CASSPLWNTGELFF.

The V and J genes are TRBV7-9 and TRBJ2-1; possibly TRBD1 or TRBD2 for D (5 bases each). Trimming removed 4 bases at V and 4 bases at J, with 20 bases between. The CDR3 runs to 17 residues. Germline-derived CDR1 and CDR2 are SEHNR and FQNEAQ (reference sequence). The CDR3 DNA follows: TGTGCCAGCAGCTCAACGTCCGGGACCCTAGGGTACAATGAGCAGTTCTTC. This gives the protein CASSSTSGTLGYNEQFF.

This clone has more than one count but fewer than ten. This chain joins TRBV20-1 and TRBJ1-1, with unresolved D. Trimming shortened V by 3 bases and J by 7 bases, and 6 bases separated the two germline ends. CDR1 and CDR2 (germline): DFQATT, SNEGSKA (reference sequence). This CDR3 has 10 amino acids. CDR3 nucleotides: TGCAGTGCTAGGGGCGGTGAAGCTTTCTTT. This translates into CSARGGEAFF.

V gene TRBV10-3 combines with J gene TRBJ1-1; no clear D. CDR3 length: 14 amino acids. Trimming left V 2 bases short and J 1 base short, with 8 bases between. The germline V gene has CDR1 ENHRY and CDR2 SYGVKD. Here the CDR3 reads CAISEVQQNTEAFF. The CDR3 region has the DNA TGTGCCATCAGTGAGGTGCAGCAGAACACTGAAGCTTTCTTT.

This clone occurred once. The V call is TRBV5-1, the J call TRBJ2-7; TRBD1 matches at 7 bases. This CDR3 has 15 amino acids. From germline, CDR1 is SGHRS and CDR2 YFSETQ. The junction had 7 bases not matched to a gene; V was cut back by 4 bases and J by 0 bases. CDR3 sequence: CASSPGTVSSYEQYV. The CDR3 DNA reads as TGCGCCAGCAGCCCCGGGACAGTGAGCTCCTACGAGCAGTACGTC.

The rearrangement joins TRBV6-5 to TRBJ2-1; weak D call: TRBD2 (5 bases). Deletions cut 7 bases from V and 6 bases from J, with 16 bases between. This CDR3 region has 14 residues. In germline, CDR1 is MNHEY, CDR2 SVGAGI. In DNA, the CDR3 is TGTGCCAGCACCCGGTCGGCGGGCGTCAATGAGCAGTTCTTC. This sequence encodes CASTRSAGVNEQFF.

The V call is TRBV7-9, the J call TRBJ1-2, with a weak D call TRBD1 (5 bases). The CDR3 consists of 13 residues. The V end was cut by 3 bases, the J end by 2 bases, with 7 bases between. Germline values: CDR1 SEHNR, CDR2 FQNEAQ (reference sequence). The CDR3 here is CASSLAGNYGYTF. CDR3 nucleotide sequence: TGTGCCAGCAGCTTGGCAGGGAACTATGGCTACACCTTC.

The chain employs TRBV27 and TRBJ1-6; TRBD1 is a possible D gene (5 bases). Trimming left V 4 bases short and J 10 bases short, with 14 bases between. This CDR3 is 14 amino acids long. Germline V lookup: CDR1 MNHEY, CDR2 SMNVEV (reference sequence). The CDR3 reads CASSSTDVGSPLHF. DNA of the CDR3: TGTGCCAGCAGTTCGACAGACGTTGGATCACCCCTCCACTTT.

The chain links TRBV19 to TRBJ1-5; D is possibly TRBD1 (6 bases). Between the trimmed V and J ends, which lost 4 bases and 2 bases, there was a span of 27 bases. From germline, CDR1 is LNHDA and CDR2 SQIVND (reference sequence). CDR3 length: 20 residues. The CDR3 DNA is TGTGCCAGTAGTAGAGGACAGTTCAGCGCGGAATATATAGGCAATCAGCCCCAGCATTTT. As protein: CASSRGQFSAEYIGNQPQHF.

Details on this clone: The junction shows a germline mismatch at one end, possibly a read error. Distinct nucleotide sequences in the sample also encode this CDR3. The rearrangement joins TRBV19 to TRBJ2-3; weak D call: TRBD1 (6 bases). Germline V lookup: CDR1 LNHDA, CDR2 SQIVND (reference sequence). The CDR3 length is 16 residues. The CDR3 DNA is TGTGCCTCCAGTAGGGGGACCCTCTCGGGCACAGATACACAGTATTTT. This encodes CASSRGTLSGTDTQYF.

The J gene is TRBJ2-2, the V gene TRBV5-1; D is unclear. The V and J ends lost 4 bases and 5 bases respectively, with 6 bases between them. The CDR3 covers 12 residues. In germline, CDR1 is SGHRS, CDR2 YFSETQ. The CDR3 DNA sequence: TGCGCCAGCAGCAGAGGAACCGGGGAGCTGTTTTTT. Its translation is CASSRGTGELFF.

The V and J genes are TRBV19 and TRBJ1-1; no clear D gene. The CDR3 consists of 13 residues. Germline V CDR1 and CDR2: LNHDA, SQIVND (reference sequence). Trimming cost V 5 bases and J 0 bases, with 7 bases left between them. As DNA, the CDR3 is TGTGCCAGTAGTGCCTCTTTGAACACTGAAGCTTTCTTT. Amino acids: CASSASLNTEAFF. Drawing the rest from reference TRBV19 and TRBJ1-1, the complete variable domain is DGGITQSPKYLFRKEGQNVTLSCEQNLNHDAMYWYRQDPGQGLRLIYYSQIVNDFQKGDIAEGYSVSREKKESFPLTVTSAQKNPTAFYLCASSASLNTEAFFGQGTRLTVV.

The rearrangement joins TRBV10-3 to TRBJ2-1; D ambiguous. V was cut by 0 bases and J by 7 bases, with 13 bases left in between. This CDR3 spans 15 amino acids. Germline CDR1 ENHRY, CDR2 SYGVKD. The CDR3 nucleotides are TGTGCCATCAGTGAGTCAAGGGAAGGGTGGAATGAGCAGTTCTTC. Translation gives CAISESREGWNEQFF.

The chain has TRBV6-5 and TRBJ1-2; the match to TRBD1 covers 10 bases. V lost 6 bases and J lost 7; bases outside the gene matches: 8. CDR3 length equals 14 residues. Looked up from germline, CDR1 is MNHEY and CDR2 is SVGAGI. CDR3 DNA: TGTGCCAGCAGAGATCGTGACAGGGGGCTTGGCTACACCTTC. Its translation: CASRDRDRGLGYTF.

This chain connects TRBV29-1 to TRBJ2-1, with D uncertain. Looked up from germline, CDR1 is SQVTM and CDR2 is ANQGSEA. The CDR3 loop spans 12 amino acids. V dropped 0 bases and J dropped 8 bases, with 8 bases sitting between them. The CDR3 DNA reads TGCAGCGTTGAAGATCGGTGGGATGAGCAGTTCTTC. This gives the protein CSVEDRWDEQFF.

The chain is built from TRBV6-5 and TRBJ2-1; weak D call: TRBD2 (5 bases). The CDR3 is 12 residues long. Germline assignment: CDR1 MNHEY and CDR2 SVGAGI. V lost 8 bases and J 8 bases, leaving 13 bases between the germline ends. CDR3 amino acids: CASLFRGDEQFF. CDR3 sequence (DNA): TGTGCCAGCCTATTCCGGGGAGATGAGCAGTTCTTC.

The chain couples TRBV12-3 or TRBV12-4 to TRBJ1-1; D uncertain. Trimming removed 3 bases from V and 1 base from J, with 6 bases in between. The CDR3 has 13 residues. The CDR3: CASSFPGNTEAFF. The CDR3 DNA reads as TGTGCCAGCAGTTTTCCGGGGAACACTGAAGCTTTCTTT.

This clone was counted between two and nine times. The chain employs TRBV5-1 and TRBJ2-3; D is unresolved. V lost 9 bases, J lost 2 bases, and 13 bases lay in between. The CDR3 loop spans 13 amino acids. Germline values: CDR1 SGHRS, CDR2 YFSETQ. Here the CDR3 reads CATGDGVTDTQYF. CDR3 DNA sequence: TGCGCCACCGGCGACGGAGTCACAGATACGCAGTATTTT.

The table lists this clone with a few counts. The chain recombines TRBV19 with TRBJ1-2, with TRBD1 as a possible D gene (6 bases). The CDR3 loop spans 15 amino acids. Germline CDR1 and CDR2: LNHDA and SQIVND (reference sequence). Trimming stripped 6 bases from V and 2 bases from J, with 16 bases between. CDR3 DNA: TGTGCCAGTAGCCGCCCCGAGGGGGTAAACTATGGCTACACCTTC. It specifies CASSRPEGVNYGYTF.